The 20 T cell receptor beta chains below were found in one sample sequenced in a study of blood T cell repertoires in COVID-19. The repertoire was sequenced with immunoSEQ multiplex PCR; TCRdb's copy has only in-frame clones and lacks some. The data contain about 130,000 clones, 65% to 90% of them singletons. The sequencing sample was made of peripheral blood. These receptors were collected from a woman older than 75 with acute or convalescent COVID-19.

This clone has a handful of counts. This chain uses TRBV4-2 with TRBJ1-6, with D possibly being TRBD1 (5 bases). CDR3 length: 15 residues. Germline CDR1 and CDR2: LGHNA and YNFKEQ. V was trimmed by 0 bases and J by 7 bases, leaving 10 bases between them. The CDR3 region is CASSQDQGLNSPLHF. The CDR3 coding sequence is TGTGCCAGCAGCCAAGATCAGGGTCTAAATTCACCCCTCCACTTT.

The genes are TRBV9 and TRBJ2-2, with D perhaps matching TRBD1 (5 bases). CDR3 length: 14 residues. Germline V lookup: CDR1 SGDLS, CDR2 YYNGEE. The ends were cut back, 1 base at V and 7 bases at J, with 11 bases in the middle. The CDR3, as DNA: TGTGCCAGCAGCGTACAGGGTCAAGGCGGGGAGCTGTTTTTT. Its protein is CASSVQGQGGELFF.

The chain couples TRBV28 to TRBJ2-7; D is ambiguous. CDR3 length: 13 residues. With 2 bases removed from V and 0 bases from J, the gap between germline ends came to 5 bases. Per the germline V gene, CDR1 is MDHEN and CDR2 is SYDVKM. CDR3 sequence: CASSLGSSYEQYV. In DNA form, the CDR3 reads TGTGCCAGCAGTTTAGGCAGCTCCTACGAGCAGTACGTC.

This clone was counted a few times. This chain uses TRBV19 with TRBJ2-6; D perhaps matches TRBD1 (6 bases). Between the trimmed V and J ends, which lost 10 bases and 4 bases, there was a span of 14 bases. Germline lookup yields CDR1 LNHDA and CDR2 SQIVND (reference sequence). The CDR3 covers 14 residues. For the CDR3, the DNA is TGTGCCACCGCGACAGGTCTAGGGGCCAACGTCCTGACTTTC. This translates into CATATGLGANVLTF.

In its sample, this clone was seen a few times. The CDR3: CASSATLRGGTGELFF. CDR3 in DNA: TGCGCCAGCAGCGCGACTTTGCGGGGGGGCACCGGGGAGCTGTTTTTT. V is TRBV10-2 and J is TRBJ2-2; 9 bases are shared with TRBD2. CDR3 size: 16 residues. CDR1 is WSHSY and CDR2 is SAAADI in the germline V gene. J was trimmed by 4 bases and V by 6 bases; bases with no gene match: 9.

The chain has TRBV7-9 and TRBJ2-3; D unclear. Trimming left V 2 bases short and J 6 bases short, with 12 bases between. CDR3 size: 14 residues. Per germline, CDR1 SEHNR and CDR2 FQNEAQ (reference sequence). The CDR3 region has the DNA TGTGCCAGCAGCTTATACCAAACTTCGGATACGCAGTATTTT. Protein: CASSLYQTSDTQYF.

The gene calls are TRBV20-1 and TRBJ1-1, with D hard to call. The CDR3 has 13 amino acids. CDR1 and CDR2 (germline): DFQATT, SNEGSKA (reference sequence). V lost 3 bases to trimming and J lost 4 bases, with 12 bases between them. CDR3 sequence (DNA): TGCAGTGCTAGTTCTGTCCGGTTCACTGAAGCTTTCTTT. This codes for CSASSVRFTEAFF.

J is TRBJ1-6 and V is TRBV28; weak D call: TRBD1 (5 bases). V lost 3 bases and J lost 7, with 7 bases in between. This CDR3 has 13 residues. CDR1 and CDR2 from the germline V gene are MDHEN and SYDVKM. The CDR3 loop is CASSFDSNSPLHF. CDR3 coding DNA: TGTGCCAGCAGTTTTGACAGCAATTCACCCCTCCACTTT.

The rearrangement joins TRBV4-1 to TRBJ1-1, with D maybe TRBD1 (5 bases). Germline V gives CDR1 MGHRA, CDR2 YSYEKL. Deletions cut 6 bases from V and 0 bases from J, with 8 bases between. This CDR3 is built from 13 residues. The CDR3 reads CASSSRVNTEAFF. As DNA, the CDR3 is TGCGCCAGCAGTTCCAGGGTGAACACTGAAGCTTTCTTT.

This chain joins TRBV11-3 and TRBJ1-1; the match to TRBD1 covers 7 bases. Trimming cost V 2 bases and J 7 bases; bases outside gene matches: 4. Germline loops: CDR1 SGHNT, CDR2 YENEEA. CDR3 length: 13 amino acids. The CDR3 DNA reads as TGTGCCAGCAGCTTAAACAGGGGCGATGAAGCTTTCTTT. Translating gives CASSLNRGDEAFF.

The DNA of the CDR3 is TGTGCCAGCAGCTTACCCGGACAGCCTCTCGGCTACACCTTC. Translated, it gives CASSLPGQPLGYTF. The V call is TRBV5-4, the J call TRBJ1-2, with D perhaps matching TRBD1 (6 bases). CDR3 length equals 14 residues. V shed 2 bases and J shed 8 bases, with 16 bases lying between them. The germline V gene has CDR1 SGHNT and CDR2 YYREEE (reference sequence). Full variable domain (outside the CDR3, taken from reference TRBV5-4 and TRBJ1-2): ETGVTQSPTHLIKTRGQQVTLRCSSQSGHNTVSWYQQALGQGPQFIFQYYREEENGRGNFPPRFSGLQFPNYSSELNVNALELDDSALYLCASSLPGQPLGYTFGSGTRLTVV.

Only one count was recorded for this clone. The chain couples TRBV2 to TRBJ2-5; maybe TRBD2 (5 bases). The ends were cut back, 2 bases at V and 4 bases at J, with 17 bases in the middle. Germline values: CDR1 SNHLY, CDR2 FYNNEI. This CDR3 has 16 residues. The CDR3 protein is CASSEYDWASPETQYF. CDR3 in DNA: TGTGCCAGCAGTGAATACGATTGGGCTAGCCCAGAGACCCAGTACTTC.

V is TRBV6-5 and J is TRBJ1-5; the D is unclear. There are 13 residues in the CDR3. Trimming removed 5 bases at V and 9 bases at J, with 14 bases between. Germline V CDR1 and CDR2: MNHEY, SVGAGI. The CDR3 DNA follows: TGTGCCAGCAGTCCTCAGGTTTCTTGGCCCCAGCATTTT. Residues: CASSPQVSWPQHF.

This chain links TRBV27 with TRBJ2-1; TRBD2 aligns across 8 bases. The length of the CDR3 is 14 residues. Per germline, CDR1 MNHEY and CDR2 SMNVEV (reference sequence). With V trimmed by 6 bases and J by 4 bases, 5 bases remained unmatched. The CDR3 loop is CASRPRGGYNEQFF. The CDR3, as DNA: TGTGCCAGCAGGCCCCGGGGGGGTTACAATGAGCAGTTCTTC.

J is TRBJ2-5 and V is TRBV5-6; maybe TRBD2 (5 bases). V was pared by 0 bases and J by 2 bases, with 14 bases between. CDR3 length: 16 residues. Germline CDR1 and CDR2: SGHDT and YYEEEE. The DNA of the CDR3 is TGTGCCAGCAGCTTGGATGGCGGGTCGAGACAAGAGACCCAGTACTTC. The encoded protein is CASSLDGGSRQETQYF.

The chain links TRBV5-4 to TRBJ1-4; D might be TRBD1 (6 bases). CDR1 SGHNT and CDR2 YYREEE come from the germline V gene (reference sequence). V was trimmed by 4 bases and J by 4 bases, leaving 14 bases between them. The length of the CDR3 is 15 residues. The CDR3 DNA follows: TGTGCCAGCAGCCTAGGACAGCTTAATAATGAAAAACTGTTTTTT. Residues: CASSLGQLNNEKLFF.

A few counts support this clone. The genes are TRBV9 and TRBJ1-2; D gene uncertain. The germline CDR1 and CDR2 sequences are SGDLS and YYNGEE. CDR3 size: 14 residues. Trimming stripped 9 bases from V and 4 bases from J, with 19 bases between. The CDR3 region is CANAAGQRRYGYTF. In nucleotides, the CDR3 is TGTGCCAACGCGGCGGGCCAAAGGCGCTATGGCTACACCTTC.

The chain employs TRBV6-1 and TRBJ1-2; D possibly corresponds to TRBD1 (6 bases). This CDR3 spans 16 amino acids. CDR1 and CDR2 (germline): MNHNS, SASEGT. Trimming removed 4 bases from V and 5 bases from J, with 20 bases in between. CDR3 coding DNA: TGTGCCAGCAGTGCCCCCCGGGACACAAGAAGTTATGGCTACACCTTC. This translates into CASSAPRDTRSYGYTF.

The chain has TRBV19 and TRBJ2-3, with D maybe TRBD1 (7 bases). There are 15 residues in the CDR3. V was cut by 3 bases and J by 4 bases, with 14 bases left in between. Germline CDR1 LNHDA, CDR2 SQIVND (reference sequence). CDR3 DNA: TGTGCCAGTAGTATGGGCCAGGGGGGCCCAGATACGCAGTATTTT. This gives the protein CASSMGQGGPDTQYF.

The CDR3 DNA follows: TGTGCCAGCAGCACAGCCGGGACAAAAACCTACGAGCAGTACTTC. This gives the protein CASSTAGTKTYEQYF. This chain connects TRBV5-4 to TRBJ2-7, with D possibly being TRBD1 (6 bases). This CDR3 contains 15 residues. The V end lost 4 bases, the J end lost 2 bases, and 16 bases lay between the germline ends. Germline V gene data show CDR1 as SGHNT and CDR2 as YYREEE (reference sequence). The full variable domain, in which reference TRBV5-4 and TRBJ2-7 provide the parts outside the CDR3, is ETGVTQSPTHLIKTRGQQVTLRCSSQSGHNTVSWYQQALGQGPQFIFQYYREEENGRGNFPPRFSGLQFPNYSSELNVNALELDDSALYLCASSTAGTKTYEQYFGPGTRLTVT.